The next 28 T cell receptor beta chains were all read from a single sample in a study of Ad26.COV2.S vaccination and SARS-CoV-2 variants. Sequenced by immunoSEQ multiplex PCR; TCRdb stores in-frame clones only, minus some. This table has around 300,000 clones, about nine tenths appearing once. The treatment: roughly 20 received Ad26.COV2.S at low or high dose, single or two shots; about 5 received placebo; per-sample allocation not given. Day 63 after the first injection of vaccine or placebo was the sampling time. This sample comprised peripheral blood, obtained in a trial of Ad26.COV2.S vaccine versus placebo. The receptors stem from a person between 18 and 59 years old who received the Ad26.COV2.S COVID-19 vaccine or a placebo.

The rearrangement joins TRBV3-1 (or the pseudogene TRBV3-2) to TRBJ2-1, with TRBD2 identical over 10 bases. CDR3 length: 17 amino acids. The V gene's germline CDR1 is LGHDT and CDR2 YNNKEL (reference sequence). V trimming: 4 bases; J trimming: 8 bases; junction bases outside the gene matches: 14. The CDR3: CASSPPEFGLAVHEQFF. Written as DNA, the CDR3 is TGTGCCAGCAGCCCGCCGGAGTTCGGACTAGCGGTCCATGAGCAGTTCTTC.

The chain has TRBV5-1 and TRBJ1-2; D is uncertain. This CDR3 comprises 21 residues. Trimming took off 0 bases at V and 0 bases at J, with 27 bases between the two ends. Germline V CDR1 and CDR2: SGHRS, YFSETQ. The CDR3 is CASSLDGFRRWTDLSNYGYTF. The CDR3 bases are TGCGCCAGCAGCTTGGACGGCTTTCGGCGCTGGACCGATCTTTCTAACTATGGCTACACCTTC. The variable domain in full, completed from reference TRBV5-1 and TRBJ1-2, reads KAGVTQTPRYLIKTRGQQVTLSCSPISGHRSVSWYQQTPGQGLQFLFEYFSETQRNKGNFPGRFSGRQFSNSRSEMNVSTLELGDSALYLCASSLDGFRRWTDLSNYGYTFGSGTRLTVV.

With regard to this clone: Other nucleotide sequences from this sample produce the same CDR3. The chain employs TRBV3-1 (or the pseudogene TRBV3-2) and TRBJ1-5; perhaps TRBD1 as D (5 bases). The germline V gene encodes CDR1 LGHDT and CDR2 YNNKEL (reference sequence). Deletions cut 0 bases from V and 2 bases from J, with 20 bases between. The CDR3 runs 19 residues. CDR3 in DNA: TGTGCCAGCAGCCAAGACCCGGGACCCTTCCCCCCCGGCAATCAGCCCCAGCATTTT. It encodes CASSQDPGPFPPGNQPQHF.

The chain is built from TRBV6-5 and TRBJ1-1; tentatively, D is TRBD1 (6 bases). Germline V gene sequence: CDR1 MNHEY, CDR2 SVGAGI. V lost 0 bases and J 1 base, leaving 9 bases between the germline ends. The CDR3 sequence is 15 residues long. The CDR3 sequence: CASSYSTGPNTEAFF. The CDR3 region has the DNA TGTGCCAGCAGTTACTCAACAGGGCCGAACACTGAAGCTTTCTTT.

The CDR3 DNA sequence: TGCGCCAGCAGCCGACCAGACAGGGGAAACTATGGCTACACCTTC. This codes for CASSRPDRGNYGYTF. The chain uses TRBV4-1 and TRBJ1-2; 8 nucleotides line up with TRBD1. V lost 4 bases, J lost 2 bases, and 6 bases stayed unmatched. CDR1 is MGHRA and CDR2 is YSYEKL in the germline V gene. This CDR3 has 15 amino acids.

The rearrangement uses TRBV3-1 (or the pseudogene TRBV3-2) and TRBJ1-1, with D hard to call. The germline V gene encodes CDR1 LGHDT and CDR2 YNNKEL (reference sequence). This CDR3 has 12 residues. V was cut by 8 bases and J by 2 bases, with 9 bases left in between. The DNA of the CDR3 is TGTGCCAGCTTTGACGGAAACACTGAAGCTTTCTTT. Residues: CASFDGNTEAFF.

A few counts support this clone. The chain is built from TRBV4-1 and TRBJ1-1, with D possibly being TRBD1 (5 bases). The CDR3 consists of 13 residues. Germline values: CDR1 MGHRA, CDR2 YSYEKL. V was clipped by 4 bases and J by 5 bases, with 11 bases between them. The CDR3 loop reads CASSPPGWTEAFF. DNA for the CDR3: TGCGCCAGCAGCCCCCCAGGGTGGACTGAAGCTTTCTTT.

To note about this clone: Compared with germline, one end of the junction differs, possibly owing to a read error. The rearrangement links TRBV3-1 (or the pseudogene TRBV3-2) to TRBJ2-5; D possibly matches TRBD1 or TRBD2 (5 bases each). The CDR3 loop spans 14 amino acids. The germline V gene has CDR1 LGHDT and CDR2 YNNKEL (reference sequence). CDR3 amino acids: CATSNSGPQETQYF. The CDR3, as DNA: TGTGCCACCAGCAACTCGGGACCCCAAGAGACCCAGTACTTC.

The V call is TRBV27, the J call TRBJ1-1, with a weak D call TRBD1 (5 bases). The CDR3 has 15 amino acids. Between the trimmed V and J ends, which lost 1 base and 0 bases, there was a span of 9 bases. Germline values: CDR1 MNHEY, CDR2 SMNVEV (reference sequence). The CDR3 sequence is CASSLYQGLNTEAFF. CDR3 coding DNA: TGTGCCAGCAGTTTATACCAGGGACTGAACACTGAAGCTTTCTTT.

In this sample, this clone turned up once. The chain's CDR3 is CASSQGQFYGYTF. CDR3 nucleotides: TGTGCCAGCTCACAAGGACAGTTCTATGGCTACACCTTC. The V call is TRBV18, the J call TRBJ1-2; possibly TRBD1 for D (6 bases). The V and J ends lost 4 bases and 4 bases respectively, with 10 bases between them. Germline-derived CDR1 and CDR2 are KGHSH and LQKENI. The CDR3 extends over 13 amino acids.

This chain uses TRBV29-1 with TRBJ2-1, with a tentative D call TRBD1 (5 bases). V was cut by 6 bases and J by 0 bases, with 15 bases left in between. Germline loops: CDR1 SQVTM, CDR2 ANQGSEA. The CDR3 consists of 15 residues. CDR3 region: CSVVGADPSYNEQFF. In DNA, the CDR3 is TGCAGCGTCGTAGGGGCGGACCCCTCCTACAATGAGCAGTTCTTC.

The genes are TRBV4-3 and TRBJ2-3; D may be TRBD1 (6 bases). Germline CDR1 reads LGHNA; CDR2 reads YSLEER. The V end was cut by 5 bases, the J end by 11 bases, with 23 bases between. The CDR3 has 15 residues. CDR3 sequence: CASSDDRLSTSRQYF. CDR3 nucleotide sequence: TGCGCCAGCAGCGACGACAGGCTAAGCACATCGAGGCAGTATTTT.

V usage is TRBV1 and J usage is TRBJ2-3; TRBD2 is the table's D call and was not checked against the DNA. TRBV1 is marked as a pseudogene. The CDR3 has 16 residues. CDR3 nucleotides: TGCACCAGACGCGGGGGGGTTACCTTCTACACAGATACGCAGTATTTT. Its protein product is CTRRGGVTFYTDTQYF.

The chain joins TRBV15 to TRBJ2-7; D possibly matches TRBD1 or TRBD2 (5 bases each). The germline V gene has CDR1 LNHNV and CDR2 YYDKDF (reference sequence). Trimming cost V 2 bases and J 1 base, with 24 bases left between them. The CDR3 has 19 residues. The CDR3 coding sequence is TGTGCCACCAGCAGACAGGGCGAAGGGAGTTTCCCCTATTCCTACGAGCAGTACGTC. This translates into CATSRQGEGSFPYSYEQYV.

This sequence joins TRBV10-3 and TRBJ2-5; the match to TRBD1 covers 10 bases. The CDR3 length is 15 residues. V shed 11 bases and J 5 bases; nucleotides not matched to a gene: 14. Germline CDR1 ENHRY, CDR2 SYGVKD. The chain's CDR3 is CALFTRDRGGETQYF. In DNA form, the CDR3 reads TGTGCCCTCTTTACTCGGGACAGGGGAGGGGAGACCCAGTACTTC.

This chain links TRBV6-1 with TRBJ1-5; 9 nucleotides align to TRBD1. Per germline, CDR1 MNHNS and CDR2 SASEGT. The CDR3 is 19 residues long. The ends lost 1 base at V and 2 bases at J; junction bases unmatched: 12. The CDR3 sequence is CASSEGPTPRTGGNQPQHF. CDR3 DNA sequence: TGTGCCAGCAGTGAAGGCCCAACCCCCCGGACAGGGGGCAATCAGCCCCAGCATTTT.

The V gene is TRBV19, the J gene TRBJ1-4; TRBD1 agrees at 8 bases. The CDR3 runs 14 residues. The trim removed 5 bases at V and 5 bases at J, leaving 4 bases unmatched. The germline gives CDR1 LNHDA, CDR2 SQIVND (reference sequence). CDR3 sequence reads: CASSDRTGNEKLFF. DNA for the CDR3: TGTGCCAGTAGTGACCGGACAGGGAATGAAAAACTGTTTTTT. The full variable domain, its missing parts supplied by reference TRBV19 and TRBJ1-4, is DGGITQSPKYLFRKEGQNVTLSCEQNLNHDAMYWYRQDPGQGLRLIYYSQIVNDFQKGDIAEGYSVSREKKESFPLTVTSAQKNPTAFYLCASSDRTGNEKLFFGSGTQLSVL.

The chain recombines TRBV15 with TRBJ2-5; a weak D match, TRBD2 (5 bases). Deletions cut 0 bases from V and 0 bases from J, with 8 bases between. The CDR3 extends over 15 amino acids. Germline V gene lookup returns CDR1 LNHNV and CDR2 YYDKDF (reference sequence). CDR3 sequence (DNA): TGTGCCACCAGCAGAGATACGGGATACCAAGAGACCCAGTACTTC. This sequence encodes CATSRDTGYQETQYF.

The rearrangement links TRBV3-1 (or the pseudogene TRBV3-2) to TRBJ2-1; 12 bases are a match to TRBD2. With 3 bases clipped from V and 7 bases from J, the junction kept 1 base outside the gene matches. CDR3 length equals 14 residues. Germline V CDR1 and CDR2: LGHDT, YNNKEL (reference sequence). CDR3 residues: CASSHGLAGNEQFF. The CDR3 region has the DNA TGTGCCAGCAGCCACGGACTAGCGGGGAATGAGCAGTTCTTC.

The genes are TRBV6-5 and TRBJ1-2, with D tentatively TRBD1 (5 bases). Deletions cut 6 bases from V and 3 bases from J, with 11 bases between. The length of the CDR3 is 13 residues. Germline V gene sequence: CDR1 MNHEY, CDR2 SVGAGI. The CDR3 DNA follows: TGTGCCAGCAGCCCGACAGTCCACTATGGCTACACCTTC. It codes for CASSPTVHYGYTF.

The chain employs TRBV7-3 and TRBJ1-2; D is unclear. V gave up 2 bases and J gave up 3 bases, with 7 bases separating them. CDR1 is SGHTA and CDR2 is FQGTGA in the germline V gene. The CDR3 spans 13 residues. CDR3 DNA: TGTGCCAGCAGCTTAGTAAAGGACTATGGCTACACCTTC. Its protein product is CASSLVKDYGYTF.

The chain links TRBV14 to TRBJ2-7; no definite D call. The germline gives CDR1 SGHDN, CDR2 FVKESK. Trimming pared 0 bases from V and 8 bases from J, leaving 8 bases between. This CDR3 has 12 amino acids. The CDR3 reads CASSQEGLKQYF. The CDR3 region has the DNA TGTGCCAGCAGCCAAGAAGGGCTGAAGCAGTACTTC.

V is TRBV10-3 and J is TRBJ2-5, with D perhaps matching TRBD2 (7 bases). Germline lookup yields CDR1 ENHRY and CDR2 SYGVKD. V was cut by 0 bases and J by 5 bases, with 13 bases left in between. This CDR3 contains 15 residues. CDR3 coding DNA: TGTGCCATCAGTGAGTCGGGGGGGGGCTCGGAGACCCAGTACTTC. Protein sequence: CAISESGGGSETQYF.

The chain uses TRBV7-2 and TRBJ1-1; D is possibly TRBD1 (6 bases). Trimming stripped 1 base from V and 7 bases from J, with 10 bases between. Germline CDR1 reads SGHTA; CDR2 reads FQGNSA. The length of the CDR3 is 13 residues. The CDR3 sequence is CASSLVGAVEAFF. DNA for the CDR3: TGTGCCAGCAGCTTAGTGGGGGCGGTTGAAGCTTTCTTT.

The chain couples TRBV29-1 to TRBJ2-1; the D gene could be TRBD1 or TRBD2 (6 bases each). Per the germline V gene, CDR1 is SQVTM and CDR2 is ANQGSEA. Between the trimmed V and J ends, which lost 4 bases and 6 bases, there was a span of 28 bases. The CDR3 consists of 18 residues. CDR3 sequence: CSVAGSEGGGGLGNEQFF. The CDR3 region has the DNA TGCAGCGTTGCCGGCTCTGAAGGGGGAGGAGGGTTAGGCAATGAGCAGTTCTTC.

The rearrangement uses TRBV6-2 or TRBV6-3 and TRBJ1-4; 9 bases map to TRBD1. CDR3 length: 17 residues. Losses at the gene ends were 4 bases for V and 5 bases for J; bases not matched to a gene: 11. Germline assignment: CDR1 MNHEY and CDR2 SVGEGT. This chain's CDR3 is CASSSPGQGLRNEKLFF. The CDR3 nucleotides are TGTGCCAGCAGTTCACCGGGACAGGGATTACGAAATGAAAAACTGTTTTTT.

The J gene is TRBJ1-1, the V gene TRBV28; D is unresolved. Germline CDR1 is MDHEN and CDR2 is SYDVKM. Trimming cost V 5 bases and J 3 bases, with 16 bases left between them. There are 15 residues in the CDR3. CDR3 in amino acids: CASSAPRDLDTEAFF. In DNA form, the CDR3 reads TGTGCCAGCAGTGCCCCTCGAGACCTCGACACTGAAGCTTTCTTT.

This clone came up once. CDR3 in DNA: TGTGCCAGCAGCGCCGCTGACAGGGGGGAGACCGGGGAGCTGTTTTTT. It encodes CASSAADRGETGELFF. The rearrangement joins TRBV11-3 to TRBJ2-2; 9 bases match TRBD1. This CDR3 contains 16 residues. V lost 5 bases, J lost 5 bases, and 9 bases stayed unmatched. CDR1 and CDR2 (germline): SGHNT, YENEEA.